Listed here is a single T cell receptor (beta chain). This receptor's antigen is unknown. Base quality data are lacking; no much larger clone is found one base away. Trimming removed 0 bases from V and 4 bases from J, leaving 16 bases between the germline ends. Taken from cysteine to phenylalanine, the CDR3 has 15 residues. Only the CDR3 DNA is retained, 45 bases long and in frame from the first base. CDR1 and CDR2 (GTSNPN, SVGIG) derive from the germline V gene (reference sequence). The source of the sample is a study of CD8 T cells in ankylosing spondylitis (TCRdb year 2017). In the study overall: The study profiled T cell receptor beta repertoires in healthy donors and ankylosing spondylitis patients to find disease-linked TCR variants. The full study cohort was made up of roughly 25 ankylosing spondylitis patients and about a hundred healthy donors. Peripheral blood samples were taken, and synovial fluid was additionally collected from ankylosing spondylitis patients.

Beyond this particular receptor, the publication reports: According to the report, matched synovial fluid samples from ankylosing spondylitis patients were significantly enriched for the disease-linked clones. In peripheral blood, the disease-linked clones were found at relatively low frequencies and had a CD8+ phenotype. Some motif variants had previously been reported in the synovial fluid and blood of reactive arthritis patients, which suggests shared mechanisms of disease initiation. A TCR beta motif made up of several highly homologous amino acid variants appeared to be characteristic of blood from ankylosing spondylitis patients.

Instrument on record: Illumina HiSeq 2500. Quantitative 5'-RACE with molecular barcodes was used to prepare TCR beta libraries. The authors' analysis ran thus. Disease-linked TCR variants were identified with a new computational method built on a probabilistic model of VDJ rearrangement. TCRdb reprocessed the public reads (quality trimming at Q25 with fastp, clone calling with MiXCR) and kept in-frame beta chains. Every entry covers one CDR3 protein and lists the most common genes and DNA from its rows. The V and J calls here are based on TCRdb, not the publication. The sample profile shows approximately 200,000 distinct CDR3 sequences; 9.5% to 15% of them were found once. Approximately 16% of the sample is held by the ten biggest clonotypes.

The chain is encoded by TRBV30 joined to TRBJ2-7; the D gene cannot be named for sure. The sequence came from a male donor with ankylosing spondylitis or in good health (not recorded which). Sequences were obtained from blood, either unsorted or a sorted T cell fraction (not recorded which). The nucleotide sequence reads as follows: TGTGCCTGGAGTGTACCACAGACCAACCTTTACGAGCAGTACTTC. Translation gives CAWSVPQTNLYEQYF.